The sequence of this T cell receptor beta chain was determined in a study of CD8 T cells in ankylosing spondylitis. Germline values: CDR1 DFQATT, CDR2 SNEGSKA (reference sequence). V was shortened by 3 bases and J by 3 bases, with 20 bases between the two germline ends. CDR3 length equals 16 residues. One entry per CDR3 protein, called by TCRdb with MiXCR from the 5' RACE reads. The sample has fewer than 550,000 distinct CDR3 sequences, about 5.4% seen once; the top ten hold approximately 3.5%. This clonotype was picked up many times. The antigen remains undetermined. Whole-study findings and limits: For ankylosing spondylitis blood, a TCR beta motif of about eight highly homologous variants appeared characteristic.

The rearrangement links TRBV20-1 to TRBJ1-1; D might be TRBD1 (6 bases). The receptor was isolated from a male donor with ankylosing spondylitis. Sequencing input: blood, either unsorted or a sorted T cell fraction (not recorded which). The CDR3 sequence is CSARVGTIGEDTEAFF. The CDR3 nucleotides are TGCAGTGCTAGGGTGGGGACAATCGGAGAAGACACTGAAGCTTTCTTT.